This TCR beta chain was recorded in a study of Ad26.COV2.S vaccination and SARS-CoV-2 variants. The overall study: Within the COV1001 Ad26.COV2.S trial arm, the donor was enrolled. Administration of Ad26.COV2.S was intramuscular, either once or twice 56 days apart.

This table comes from immunoSEQ multiplex PCR, and its TCRdb copy is limited to in-frame clones, with some not included. The profile shows around 300,000 clones, roughly 91% of them singletons. Treatment described: 19 received Ad26.COV2.S at low or high dose, single or two shots; about 5 received placebo; per-sample allocation not given. Day 63 after the first injection of vaccine or placebo was the sampling time. Germline trimming cut 4 bases from V and 7 bases from J; bases unmatched to any gene: 14. This CDR3 is built from 16 residues. The germline V gene encodes CDR1 GTSNPN and CDR2 SVGIG (reference sequence).

Material: peripheral blood, obtained in a trial of Ad26.COV2.S vaccine versus placebo. The gene calls are TRBV30 and TRBJ2-2; 8 positions agree with TRBD2. The clonotype was recovered from a person aged 18-65 years who received the Ad26.COV2.S COVID-19 vaccine or a placebo. The CDR3 DNA sequence: TGTGCCTGGACCCGAACCGGGAGGGGGGCTTACGGGGAGCTGTTTTTT. It encodes CAWTRTGRGAYGELFF.